Listed below are T cell receptor beta chains from one sample, sequenced in a study of beta chain features in type 1 diabetes. Some clones are missing from TCRdb's copy, which holds only in-frame ones; the method was immunoSEQ multiplex PCR. Among some 350,000 clones listed, roughly 13% were seen once. What was sequenced was naive CD4+ T cells from blood. All receptors come from a woman in her late teens or twenties with type 1 diabetes. CDR3s include the opening cysteine and the closing phenylalanine or tryptophan. A D gene is named only where the DNA matches it firmly. Rows give clone size only sometimes, using once, few, many, or a class for an expanded clone.

CAISESEGGYTF	TGTGCCATCAGTGAGTCGGAGGGGGGCTACACCTTC	NA	TRBJ1-2	NA	TRBV10-3
CAILCTGEPYEQYF	TGTGCCATCCTTTGCACAGGAGAACCCTACGAGCAGTACTTC	NA	TRBJ2-7	NA	TRBV21-1
CASSLQGRGNEQFF	TGTGCCAGCAGCTTACAGGGCAGGGGAAATGAGCAGTTCTTC	few	TRBJ2-1	NA	TRBV7-7
CSVAGLAAYNEQFF	TGCAGCGTGGCGGGACTAGCGGCCTACAATGAGCAGTTCTTC	NA	TRBJ2-1	TRBD2	TRBV29-1
CASSLSPGETGLGYTF	TGTGCCAGCAGTTTATCCCCGGGGGAGACAGGGTTAGGCTACACCTTC	NA	TRBJ1-2	TRBD1	TRBV28
CASSLGTGGSNQPQHF	TGTGCCAGCAGTTTGGGGACAGGAGGTAGCAATCAGCCCCAGCATTTT	few	TRBJ1-5	TRBD1	TRBV6-5
CASSLVRGNTIYF	TGTGCCAGCAGCTTAGTCCGTGGAAACACCATATATTTT	few	TRBJ1-3	NA	TRBV7-2
CASSFRQVPGNEQFF	TGTGCCAGCAGCTTTCGTCAGGTCCCCGGCAATGAGCAGTTCTTC	NA	TRBJ2-1	NA	TRBV11-3
CASSKTSGSYNEQFF	TGTGCCAGCAGTAAGACTAGCGGGAGCTACAATGAGCAGTTCTTC	few	TRBJ2-1	TRBD2	TRBV6-5
CASSSNTGQPNTEAFF	TGCGCCAGCAGCTCGAACACGGGACAGCCGAACACTGAAGCTTTCTTT	NA	TRBJ1-1	TRBD1	TRBV5-1
CASSVGLAGVGGQETQYF	TGTGCCAGCAGCGTAGGGCTAGCGGGAGTCGGTGGGCAAGAGACCCAGTACTTC	few	TRBJ2-5	TRBD2	TRBV9
CAWSVSRTASNTEAFF	TGTGCCTGGAGTGTATCTCGCACAGCCTCCAACACTGAAGCTTTCTTT	NA	TRBJ1-1	NA	TRBV30
CASSLGASGSRIEQFF	TGCGCCAGCAGCTTGGGGGCTAGCGGGAGTCGGATTGAGCAGTTCTTC	NA	TRBJ2-1	TRBD2	TRBV5-1
CASSLLTGDDHGYTF	TGCGCCAGCAGCCTCTTGACAGGGGATGACCATGGCTACACCTTC	NA	TRBJ1-2	TRBD1	TRBV5-1
CASSLGHGGLAKNIQYF	TGTGCCAGCAGCTTAGGACATGGGGGACTAGCCAAAAACATTCAGTACTTC	NA	TRBJ2-4	NA	TRBV7-9
CASSLGQGGTDTQYF	TGTGCCAGCAGTTTAGGCCAGGGCGGCACAGATACGCAGTATTTT	NA	TRBJ2-3	NA	TRBV28
CASSVRQGSPEAFF	TGTGCCAGCAGCGTTAGACAGGGGAGCCCTGAAGCTTTCTTT	few	TRBJ1-1	TRBD1	TRBV2
CASSLAGTGVGEAFF	TGTGCCAGCAGCTTGGCGGGGACAGGGGTGGGGGAAGCTTTCTTT	few	TRBJ1-1	TRBD1	TRBV7-9
CAWSPGTSDYNEQFF	TGTGCCTGGAGTCCCGGGACTAGCGACTACAATGAGCAGTTCTTC	few	TRBJ2-1	TRBD2	TRBV30
CASSGTGITDTQYF	TGTGCCAGCAGCGGGACAGGAATCACAGATACGCAGTATTTT	NA	TRBJ2-3	TRBD1	TRBV5-4
CASSADSGQGAYEQYF	TGTGCCAGCAGCGCGGACTCGGGACAGGGGGCCTACGAGCAGTACTTC	NA	TRBJ2-7	TRBD1	TRBV9
CASSFFDQPQHF	TGTGCCAGCAGCTTTTTCGATCAGCCCCAGCATTTT	NA	TRBJ1-5	NA	TRBV7-2
CAWSEKRRGNTDTQYF	TGTGCCTGGAGTGAGAAAAGGAGGGGAAATACAGATACGCAGTATTTT	few	TRBJ2-3	NA	TRBV30
CASRAASGRGDIQYF	TGTGCCAGTCGGGCGGCTAGCGGGAGGGGTGACATTCAGTACTTC	few	TRBJ2-4	TRBD2	TRBV5-6
CASSFQGTSGNEQFF	TGCGCCAGCAGCTTTCAGGGGACTAGCGGGAATGAGCAGTTCTTC	once	TRBJ2-1	TRBD2	TRBV5-1
CASSGQGWGEKLFF	TGTGCCAGCAGTGGACAGGGTTGGGGTGAAAAACTGTTTTTT	NA	TRBJ1-4	TRBD1	TRBV28
CASSYGPGYPGELFF	TGTGCCAGCAGTTACGGCCCAGGGTACCCCGGGGAGCTGTTTTTT	NA	TRBJ2-2	NA	TRBV6-5
CASSISGRDEQYF	TGTGCCAGCAGCATTAGCGGGAGAGACGAGCAGTACTTC	NA	TRBJ2-7	TRBD2	TRBV9
CASSAAGAGGTSTDTQYF	TGTGCCAGCAGCGCGGCGGGAGCGGGAGGAACTAGCACAGATACGCAGTATTTT	NA	TRBJ2-3	TRBD2	TRBV7-2
CASSFFDRGYGYTF	TGTGCCAGCAGCTTTTTCGACCGAGGCTATGGCTACACCTTC	few	TRBJ1-2	NA	TRBV5-4
CASSQEGGREQFF	TGTGCCAGCAGCCAAGAAGGGGGACGCGAGCAGTTCTTC	few	TRBJ2-1	NA	TRBV4-2
CASSLDGGSSAGELFF	TGTGCCAGCAGCTTAGACGGCGGGAGCAGCGCCGGGGAGCTGTTTTTT	NA	TRBJ2-2	TRBD2	TRBV7-2
CASSYSWIAGANEQFF	TGTGCCAGCAGTTACTCGTGGATAGCGGGGGCCAATGAGCAGTTCTTC	NA	TRBJ2-1	TRBD2	TRBV6-5
CATSRDSGLANEQFF	TGTGCCACCAGCAGAGATTCGGGACTAGCGAATGAGCAGTTCTTC	NA	TRBJ2-1	TRBD2	TRBV15
CASSRQGNTGELFF	TGTGCCAGTAGTAGACAGGGCAACACCGGGGAGCTGTTTTTT	NA	TRBJ2-2	TRBD1	TRBV19
CASSLSRQRDTQYF	TGTGCCAGCAGTTTATCCCGACAGAGGGATACGCAGTATTTT	few	TRBJ2-3	NA	TRBV27
CAIPPERANYGYTF	TGTGCCATCCCCCCTGAGAGAGCTAACTATGGCTACACCTTC	few	TRBJ1-2	NA	TRBV7-2
CASSRLADYEQYF	TGTGCCAGTAGCCGACTAGCGGACTACGAGCAGTACTTC	NA	TRBJ2-7	TRBD2	TRBV19
CASSASGHGGYNEQFF	TGTGCCAGCAGCGCCTCAGGACATGGCGGCTACAATGAGCAGTTCTTC	few	TRBJ2-1	NA	TRBV9
CAWSRGANIQYF	TGTGCCTGGAGCCGGGGGGCGAACATTCAGTACTTC	few	TRBJ2-4	NA	TRBV30
CSVEDLVLAGGETQYF	TGCAGCGTTGAAGATTTGGTACTAGCGGGTGGAGAGACCCAGTACTTC	NA	TRBJ2-5	TRBD2	TRBV29-1
CASSPGLATDTQYF	TGTGCCAGCTCACCTGGACTAGCTACAGATACGCAGTATTTT	few	TRBJ2-3	TRBD2	TRBV18
CASSEGDEQFF	TGTGCCAGCAGCGAGGGTGATGAGCAGTTCTTC	NA	TRBJ2-1	NA	TRBV7-8
CASSDYGANYGYTF	TGTGCCAGCAGTGATTATGGAGCTAACTATGGCTACACCTTC	once	TRBJ1-2	NA	TRBV25-1
CASSGGTGFGTEQFF	TGTGCCAGCAGCGGCGGGACAGGGTTTGGTACTGAGCAGTTCTTC	NA	TRBJ2-1	TRBD1	TRBV7-2
CASSRGLPRTDTQYF	TGTGCCAGCAGTAGGGGACTCCCCCGCACAGATACGCAGTATTTT	few	TRBJ2-3	NA	TRBV6-5
CASTGGTGDGYEQYF	TGTGCCAGCACCGGGGGGACAGGTGACGGGTACGAGCAGTACTTC	NA	TRBJ2-7	NA	TRBV28
CASTTMDGDF	TGTGCCAGTACCACCATGGACGGGGACTTC	NA	TRBJ2-4	NA	TRBV19
CASSLYSPRPGQGAGGYTF	TGTGCCAGCAGCTTGTATTCCCCCCGCCCGGGACAGGGGGCAGGTGGCTACACCTTC	NA	TRBJ1-2	TRBD1	TRBV7-2